The 16 T cell receptor beta chains given below trace back to one sample, sequenced in a study of spatial heterogeneity in lung cancer. One entry per CDR3 protein results from TCRdb running MiXCR on the 5' RACE reads. The sample lists just under 9,500 distinct CDR3 sequences; roughly 8.1% were seen once. Time point specified: sample taken at primary tumor resection. Study results and limitations: Expanded alpha and beta TCR counts within tumors tracked tumor mutation counts.

Their antigens are not known. Here the sequenced sample was lung tumor tissue, taken at surgery. All receptors come from a male donor with early-stage non-small cell lung cancer.

This clonotype was seen just once. V gene TRBV6-2 or TRBV6-3 combines with J gene TRBJ2-2; 9 bases match TRBD1. Trimming cost V 2 bases and J 4 bases; bases outside gene matches: 8. The V gene's germline CDR1 is MNHEY and CDR2 SVGEGT. CDR3 length: 17 amino acids. The CDR3 DNA follows: TGTGCCAGCAGTTACCCCCGGGACAGGGTTACCACCGGGGAGCTGTTTTTT. Translated: CASSYPRDRVTTGELFF.

This rearrangement joins TRBV18 to TRBJ2-7; TRBD2 aligns across 14 bases. In germline, CDR1 is KGHSH, CDR2 LQKENI. This CDR3 contains 16 residues. The V gene end was trimmed by 3 bases and the J gene end by 3 bases; junction bases not matched to a gene: 4. Here the CDR3 reads CASSPGLAGVFYEQYF. As DNA, the CDR3 is TGTGCCAGCTCACCGGGACTAGCGGGAGTTTTCTACGAGCAGTACTTC.

This clonotype occurred many times. The rearrangement uses TRBV29-1 and TRBJ1-1; D possibly corresponds to TRBD1 (5 bases). V was trimmed by 6 bases and J by 1 base, leaving 12 bases between them. This CDR3 has 13 amino acids. CDR1 and CDR2 from the germline V gene are SQVTM and ANQGSEA. CDR3 residues: CSVAGRRNTEAFF. Written as DNA, the CDR3 is TGCAGCGTCGCGGGACGAAGGAACACTGAAGCTTTCTTT. Full variable domain (outside the CDR3, taken from reference TRBV29-1 and TRBJ1-1): SAVISQKPSRDICQRGTSLTIQCQVDSQVTMMFWYRQQPGQSLTLIATANQGSEATYESGFVIDKFPISRPNLTFSTLTVSNMSPEDSSIYLCSVAGRRNTEAFFGQGTRLTVV.

The sample holds a few counts of this clonotype. The chain uses TRBV11-2 and TRBJ2-3; D remains ambiguous. This CDR3 contains 11 residues. Trimming stripped 1 base from V and 4 bases from J, with 0 bases between. Germline lookup yields CDR1 SGHAT and CDR2 FQNNGV. Here the CDR3 DNA reads TGTGCCAGCAGCTTAGCAGATACGCAGTATTTT. As protein: CASSLADTQYF.

By share of the sample, this clonotype is large. The genes are TRBV4-2 and TRBJ2-2, with D unresolved. Germline CDR1 is LGHNA and CDR2 is YNFKEQ. The CDR3 is made up of 12 amino acids. The V gene lost 8 bases and the J gene lost 4 bases, with 8 bases spanning the gap. The CDR3 nucleotides read TGTGCCAGCCGTCGAGGCACCGGGGAGCTGTTTTTT. Translated, it gives CASRRGTGELFF.

The count of this clonotype is one. This clone may be a read error of a much larger clone one base away. This chain links TRBV3-1 with TRBJ2-3, with a possible D match to TRBD2 (6 bases). V was pared by 2 bases and J by 2 bases, with 14 bases between. The germline V gene has CDR1 LGHDT and CDR2 YNNKEL (reference sequence). This CDR3 is built from 16 residues. The CDR3 coding sequence is TGTGCCAGCAGCCAATTCTCGCGGGGAGTCACAGATACGCAGTATTTT. It encodes CASSQFSRGVTDTQYF.

The rearrangement uses TRBV20-1 and TRBJ2-7, with D maybe TRBD2 (5 bases). The germline V gene encodes CDR1 DFQATT and CDR2 SNEGSKA (reference sequence). Trimming took 0 bases from V and 6 from J, leaving 18 bases between them. This CDR3 is 15 amino acids long. The CDR3 DNA follows: TGCAGTGCTAGAGACCTGTTAGGGCTAGCAGTCGAGCAGTACTTC. Encoded protein: CSARDLLGLAVEQYF.

The rearrangement links TRBV9 to TRBJ2-1; TRBD1 matches at 9 bases. The V gene end was trimmed by 0 bases and the J gene end by 4 bases; junction bases not matched to a gene: 8. There are 17 residues in the CDR3. Looked up from germline, CDR1 is SGDLS and CDR2 is YYNGEE. The CDR3 is CASSVDPTGGGYNEQFF. The DNA for the CDR3 is TGTGCCAGCAGCGTAGACCCAACAGGGGGCGGTTACAATGAGCAGTTCTTC.

This clonotype was observed at least ten times. The V gene is TRBV9, the J gene TRBJ1-5; D gene unclear. CDR1 and CDR2 (germline): SGDLS, YYNGEE. This CDR3 region has 15 residues. V was shortened by 0 bases and J by 0 bases, with 7 bases between the two germline ends. CDR3 amino acids: CASSVGANSNQPQHF. The CDR3 DNA sequence: TGTGCCAGCAGCGTAGGGGCTAATAGCAATCAGCCCCAGCATTTT.

This clonotype was picked up many times. The V call is TRBV20-1, the J call TRBJ2-3; 8 bases are shared with TRBD1. The V segment lost 4 bases and the J segment 3 bases; nucleotides outside the gene matches: 3. The CDR3 consists of 13 residues. The germline V gene has CDR1 DFQATT and CDR2 SNEGSKA (reference sequence). The CDR3 DNA follows: TGCAGTGCTACAGGGGGCCAGACAGATACGCAGTATTTT. This gives the protein CSATGGQTDTQYF.

This clonotype came up many times. The V gene is TRBV20-1, the J gene TRBJ2-1; D unresolved. This CDR3 comprises 14 residues. Trimming left V 0 bases short and J 6 bases short, with 12 bases between. The germline V gene has CDR1 DFQATT and CDR2 SNEGSKA (reference sequence). CDR3 in DNA: TGCAGTGCTAGAGATTTGAGAGGCGTCAATGAGCAGTTCTTC. Protein: CSARDLRGVNEQFF.

This clonotype was picked up many times. The rearrangement joins TRBV4-1 to TRBJ1-5; D is ambiguous. V lost 11 bases, J lost 0 bases, and 20 bases lay in between. The CDR3 has 16 amino acids. Germline CDR1 is MGHRA and CDR2 is YSYEKL. The CDR3 spells CAASQDHRGSNQPQHF. The CDR3 DNA follows: TGCGCCGCCAGCCAAGATCATCGGGGTAGCAATCAGCCCCAGCATTTT.

This clonotype was counted at least ten times. The chain has TRBV3-1 and TRBJ2-3, with 11 nucleotides matching TRBD2. The V gene's germline CDR1 is LGHDT and CDR2 YNNKEL (reference sequence). After removal of 0 bases from V and 2 bases from J, the junction contained 4 bases not matched to a gene. This CDR3 region has 17 residues. CDR3: CASSQDVAGGVTDTQYF. CDR3 DNA sequence: TGTGCCAGCAGCCAAGATGTAGCGGGAGGGGTCACAGATACGCAGTATTTT.

This clonotype has a count of ten or more. The chain uses TRBV2 and TRBJ1-1, with TRBD1 as a possible D gene (5 bases). V was cut by 7 bases and J by 5 bases, with 11 bases left in between. Germline V gene lookup returns CDR1 SNHLY and CDR2 FYNNEI. The CDR3 has 12 residues. CDR3 sequence reads: CASKSGATEAFF. DNA of the CDR3: TGTGCCAGCAAGAGTGGGGCTACTGAAGCTTTCTTT.

This clonotype has at least ten counts. The rearrangement joins TRBV2 to TRBJ2-7; no clear D. Germline V CDR1 and CDR2: SNHLY, FYNNEI. V was pared by 4 bases and J by 7 bases, with 17 bases between. The CDR3 sequence is 14 residues long. CDR3 amino acids: CASSAALPPREQYF. Here the CDR3 DNA reads TGTGCCAGCAGTGCGGCACTTCCCCCCCGGGAGCAGTACTTC.

This clonotype has a count of ten or more. The rearrangement links TRBV3-1 to TRBJ2-3; 8 bases agree with TRBD2. V was pared by 1 base and J by 4 bases, with 4 bases of the junction left unmatched. The CDR3 runs to 15 residues. CDR1 LGHDT and CDR2 YNNKEL come from the germline V gene (reference sequence). CDR3 sequence (DNA): TGTGCCAGCAGCCAAGGAATCGGGAGGGCAGATACGCAGTATTTT. Its translation is CASSQGIGRADTQYF.